A single sample gave rise to the 22 T cell receptor beta chains below, sequenced in a study of blood T cell repertoires in COVID-19. TCRdb's table, derived via immunoSEQ multiplex PCR, lists solely in-frame clones and lacks some. The table records fewer than 300,000 clones, approximately 83% of them present only once. The sequenced sample was peripheral blood. The receptors were sampled from a person between 65 and 80 years old with COVID-19, enrolled during active disease.

The chain carries TRBV6-2 or TRBV6-3 and TRBJ2-2; the D gene is possibly TRBD1 (6 bases). With 5 bases removed from V and 6 bases from J, the gap between germline ends came to 16 bases. Per germline, CDR1 MNHEY and CDR2 SVGEGT. This CDR3 is 15 amino acids long. CDR3 coding DNA: TGTGCCAGCAGTGCCTCGACAGGTATCCCCGGGGAGCTGTTTTTT. It translates to CASSASTGIPGELFF.

This chain links TRBV27 with TRBJ2-2; D may be TRBD1 (6 bases). V gave up 7 bases and J gave up 6 bases, with 21 bases separating them. The V gene's germline CDR1 is MNHEY and CDR2 SMNVEV (reference sequence). The CDR3 runs to 16 residues. The CDR3 sequence: CASKGTWLGAAGELFF. The DNA of the CDR3 is TGTGCCAGCAAGGGTACCTGGTTGGGGGCTGCCGGGGAGCTGTTTTTT.

The V and J genes are TRBV5-6 and TRBJ2-3; 11 nucleotides agree with TRBD2. The CDR3 consists of 15 residues. The germline CDR1 and CDR2 sequences are SGHDT and YYEEEE. V lost 6 bases to trimming and J lost 3 bases; unmatched junction nucleotides: 6. The CDR3 sequence: CASNSGLADTDTQYF. Here the CDR3 DNA reads TGTGCCAGCAACTCGGGACTAGCGGATACAGATACGCAGTATTTT.

This clone has just one count. This rearrangement joins TRBV12-5 to TRBJ2-1; 11 bases match TRBD2. Germline CDR1 is LGHNT and CDR2 is FRNRAP. The V segment lost 6 bases and the J segment 4 bases; nucleotides outside the gene matches: 8. The CDR3 contains 16 residues. CDR3 region: CASGITSGSVYNEQFF. The CDR3 nucleotides are TGTGCTAGTGGGATCACTAGCGGGAGTGTGTACAATGAGCAGTTCTTC.

The chain joins TRBV5-1 to TRBJ1-4, with TRBD1 matching over 7 bases. Germline V gene lookup returns CDR1 SGHRS and CDR2 YFSETQ. The trim removed 6 bases at V and 0 bases at J, leaving 8 bases unmatched. This CDR3 region has 16 residues. The chain's CDR3 is CASTKGAFATNEKLFF. CDR3 bases: TGCGCCAGCACGAAGGGGGCTTTCGCAACTAATGAAAAACTGTTTTTT.

This clone was seen a few times. V gene TRBV5-1 combines with J gene TRBJ1-4; TRBD1 is a possible D gene (6 bases). The V end was cut by 2 bases, the J end by 4 bases, with 9 bases between. CDR3 size: 14 residues. The germline V gene has CDR1 SGHRS and CDR2 YFSETQ. CDR3 region: CASSFGTSNEKLFF. CDR3 DNA sequence: TGCGCCAGCAGCTTTGGGACAAGTAATGAAAAACTGTTTTTT.

The V call is TRBV30, the J call TRBJ1-2; no definite D call. V was clipped by 2 bases and J by 4 bases, with 17 bases between them. The CDR3 is made up of 15 amino acids. The germline V gene encodes CDR1 GTSNPN and CDR2 SVGIG (reference sequence). CDR3 coding DNA: TGTGCCTGGAGTTCTCCGGGGATCCCCTTCTATGGCTACACCTTC. Translating it yields CAWSSPGIPFYGYTF. The whole variable domain, filled in from reference TRBV30 and TRBJ1-2, reads SQTIHQWPATLVQPVGSPLSLECTVEGTSNPNLYWYRQAAGRGLQLLFYSVGIGQISSEVPQNLSASRPQDRQFILSSKKLLLSDSGFYLCAWSSPGIPFYGYTFGSGTRLTVV.

The J gene is TRBJ2-3, the V gene TRBV9; TRBD1 matches 7 bases. CDR3 length equals 15 residues. The V gene end was trimmed by 4 bases and the J gene end by 2 bases; junction bases not matched to a gene: 7. Looked up from germline, CDR1 is SGDLS and CDR2 is YYNGEE. For the CDR3, the DNA is TGTGCCAGCAGCACTCGGGACAGCTACACAGATACGCAGTATTTT. Protein sequence: CASSTRDSYTDTQYF. Complete variable domain (other parts from reference TRBV9 and TRBJ2-3): DSGVTQTPKHLITATGQRVTLRCSPRSGDLSVYWYQQSLDQGLQFLIQYYNGEERAKGNILERFSAQQFPDLHSELNLSSLELGDSALYFCASSTRDSYTDTQYFGPGTRLTVL.

The chain is built from TRBV5-1 and TRBJ2-7; D unclear. Trimming pared 2 bases from V and 3 bases from J, leaving 9 bases between. The germline CDR1 and CDR2 sequences are SGHRS and YFSETQ. This CDR3 spans 13 amino acids. The CDR3 DNA reads as TGCGCCAGCAGCTTTAGGTCGGGCTACGAGCAGTACTTC. This translates into CASSFRSGYEQYF.

The chain combines TRBV1 with TRBJ2-4; the table's D call of TRBD1 was not tested on the DNA. TRBV1 is a pseudogene segment. This CDR3 spans 20 amino acids. CDR3 nucleotides: TGCACCAGCAGCCAAGGGTTCCGGGACAGGGTTCGATTAGCCAAAAACATTCAGTACTTC. Translation: CTSSQGFRDRVRLAKNIQYF.

V and J are TRBV6-5 and TRBJ1-1; unclear D gene. V shed 0 bases and J shed 5 bases, with 16 bases lying between them. The CDR3 loop spans 16 amino acids. CDR1 and CDR2 from the germline V gene are MNHEY and SVGAGI. The CDR3 reads CASSYSLALGGTEAFF. The DNA for the CDR3 is TGTGCCAGCAGTTACTCGTTGGCCCTAGGCGGAACTGAAGCTTTCTTT.

The CDR3, as DNA: TGTGCCAGCAGCTTAGATCTCGGTGCAGCGGGTCTCAATGAGCAGTTCTTC. This sequence encodes CASSLDLGAAGLNEQFF. The rearrangement joins TRBV11-3 to TRBJ2-1, with D possibly TRBD2 on 6 matching bases. Trimming took off 0 bases at V and 6 bases at J, with 18 bases between the two ends. The germline V gene has CDR1 SGHNT and CDR2 YENEEA. There are 17 residues in the CDR3.

CDR3 bases: TGTGCCAGCAGTCTCCCCGCAGGGTCCTACAATGAGCAGTTCTTC. It translates to CASSLPAGSYNEQFF. The chain combines TRBV6-2 or TRBV6-3 with TRBJ2-1, with a weak D call TRBD1 (5 bases). CDR3 length: 15 amino acids. The V gene's germline CDR1 is MNHEY and CDR2 SVGEGT. The ends were cut back, 5 bases at V and 1 base at J, with 12 bases in the middle.

The chain employs TRBV19 and TRBJ1-2, with 7 nucleotides matching TRBD1. V trimming: 7 bases; J trimming: 3 bases; junction bases outside the gene matches: 17. This CDR3 region has 17 residues. CDR1 is LNHDA, CDR2 SQIVND, per germline (reference sequence). The CDR3 is CASKAGQTFSGHYGYTF. The CDR3 DNA reads TGTGCCAGTAAGGCGGGACAGACTTTCAGTGGACACTATGGCTACACCTTC.

This rearrangement joins TRBV6-4 to TRBJ2-1, with 7 bases that match TRBD1. The trim removed 4 bases at V and 7 bases at J, leaving 4 bases unmatched. CDR3 length: 13 residues. The germline V gene has CDR1 MRHNA and CDR2 SNTAGT. The CDR3 coding sequence is TGTGCCAGCAGTGCAGACAGGGAGAATGAGCAGTTCTTC. Translating it yields CASSADRENEQFF.

The chain combines TRBV11-2 with TRBJ1-4; TRBD1 agrees at 10 bases. The V gene's germline CDR1 is SGHAT and CDR2 FQNNGV. The CDR3 runs to 17 residues. J lost 7 bases, V lost 2 bases, and 10 bases had no gene match. This chain's CDR3 is CASSLMTGGEYGEKLFF. The DNA for the CDR3 is TGTGCCAGCAGCTTAATGACAGGGGGCGAGTATGGTGAAAAACTGTTTTTT.

V usage is TRBV16 and J usage is TRBJ1-1, with TRBD1 matching over 8 bases. Per germline, CDR1 KGHSY and CDR2 FQNENV. This CDR3 region has 13 residues. With V trimmed by 6 bases and J by 6 bases, 6 bases remained unmatched. CDR3 DNA: TGTGCCAGCAGTCGACAGGGGTCCTCTGAAGCTTTCTTT. Translating gives CASSRQGSSEAFF.

The chain carries TRBV7-2 and TRBJ1-3, with D possibly TRBD1 on 6 matching bases. The V gene's germline CDR1 is SGHTA and CDR2 FQGNSA. The CDR3 covers 15 residues. The V and J ends lost 5 bases and 3 bases respectively, with 14 bases between them. DNA of the CDR3: TGTGCCAGCAGCCAGGGGCAGGCTCTTGGAAACACCATATATTTT. Residues: CASSQGQALGNTIYF.

This chain links TRBV28 with TRBJ1-2, with D possibly matching TRBD1 (6 bases). The CDR3 extends over 14 amino acids. The germline CDR1 and CDR2 sequences are MDHEN and SYDVKM. The germline V and J ends were trimmed by 5 bases and 3 bases, with 13 bases remaining between them. In DNA form, the CDR3 reads TGTGCCAGCAGTCTCATCTACAGGGACTATGGCTACACCTTC. Translation gives CASSLIYRDYGYTF.

This clone was observed once. V and J are TRBV19 and TRBJ1-1, with 8 positions matching TRBD1. This CDR3 spans 16 amino acids. Unmatched junction bases numbered 12, after V lost 6 bases and J lost 3 bases. Germline CDR1 and CDR2: LNHDA and SQIVND (reference sequence). As DNA, the CDR3 is TGTGCCAGTAGAATACAGTCGACAGGGGAGGACACTGAAGCTTTCTTT. As protein: CASRIQSTGEDTEAFF. The full variable domain, with the rest looked up from reference TRBV19 and TRBJ1-1, is DGGITQSPKYLFRKEGQNVTLSCEQNLNHDAMYWYRQDPGQGLRLIYYSQIVNDFQKGDIAEGYSVSREKKESFPLTVTSAQKNPTAFYLCASRIQSTGEDTEAFFGQGTRLTVV.

The chain combines TRBV28 with TRBJ2-7, with D unclear. The CDR3 totals 14 residues. The germline V gene encodes CDR1 MDHEN and CDR2 SYDVKM. V was pared by 1 base and J by 0 bases, with 7 bases between. As DNA, the CDR3 is TGTGCCAGCAGTTTATCCAGGATCTCCTACGAGCAGTACTTC. Encoded protein: CASSLSRISYEQYF.

The chain couples TRBV11-3 to TRBJ2-3, with 7 bases aligning to TRBD2. Per the germline V gene, CDR1 is SGHNT and CDR2 is YENEEA. CDR3 length: 17 amino acids. V dropped 5 bases and J dropped 0; count of bases not matched to a gene: 11. CDR3 region: CASSPGLAEMSTDTQYF. In nucleotides, the CDR3 is TGTGCCAGCAGCCCGGGCCTAGCGGAAATGAGCACAGATACGCAGTATTTT.